Presented here are 11 T cell receptor beta chains from one specimen sequenced in a study of blood T cells in healthy people across ages. A second PCR, run for about 7 to 11 cycles, used a sample-barcoded 5' primer plus a J-beta primer mix. A single record per CDR3 protein comes from TCRdb applying MiXCR to the 5' RACE reads. The profile shows about 780,000 distinct CDR3 sequences, about 45% of them singletons. The sample taken for sequencing was blood. Source of these receptors: a man aged 80 or over in good health.

Only a few counts were recorded for this clonotype. This rearrangement joins TRBV5-5 to TRBJ2-1, with a weak D call TRBD1 (5 bases). The CDR3 spans 15 residues. V dropped 6 bases and J dropped 9 bases, with 22 bases sitting between them. Per the germline V gene, CDR1 is SGHKS and CDR2 is YYEKEE (reference sequence). The CDR3 region is CASNPLGDSRSEQFF. The CDR3 DNA reads TGTGCCAGCAACCCTCTAGGGGATTCGCGGAGTGAGCAGTTCTTC.

V usage is TRBV28 and J usage is TRBJ1-5, with 9 bases aligning to TRBD1. With 1 base clipped from V and 2 bases from J, the junction kept 12 bases outside the gene matches. The germline V gene encodes CDR1 MDHEN and CDR2 SYDVKM. The CDR3 contains 19 residues. The CDR3 protein is CASSLFGTGLGFGNQPQHF. The CDR3 region has the DNA TGTGCCAGCAGTTTATTCGGGACAGGGTTGGGGTTTGGCAATCAGCCCCAGCATTTT.

The chain combines TRBV27 with TRBJ1-2; D gene ambiguous. Germline V gives CDR1 MNHEY, CDR2 SMNVEV (reference sequence). V was clipped by 7 bases and J by 6 bases, with 36 bases between them. CDR3 length: 20 residues. Written as DNA, the CDR3 is TGTGCCAGCAACCGTAGGGTCATACTTAGAATCCTTCCCCCTATGGATGGCTACACCTTC. As protein: CASNRRVILRILPPMDGYTF.

V gene TRBV5-5 combines with J gene TRBJ2-7; 12 bases fit TRBD1. Germline trimming cut 4 bases from V and 4 bases from J; bases unmatched to any gene: 3. The CDR3 sequence is 14 residues long. From germline, CDR1 is SGHKS and CDR2 YYEKEE (reference sequence). The CDR3 is CASSRDRGQYEQYF. As DNA, the CDR3 is TGTGCCAGCAGCCGGGACAGGGGGCAATACGAGCAGTACTTC.

This clonotype was observed a few times. The gene calls are TRBV7-2 and TRBJ2-5; possible D gene TRBD2, 6 bases. This CDR3 spans 13 amino acids. Trimming shortened V by 4 bases and J by 2 bases, and 8 bases separated the two germline ends. Germline CDR1 and CDR2: SGHTA and FQGNSA. The CDR3 DNA reads as TGTGCCAGCAGCTGGGCGGGACAAGAGACCCAGTACTTC. It is translated as CASSWAGQETQYF. Full variable domain (outside the CDR3, taken from reference TRBV7-2 and TRBJ2-5): GAGVSQSPSNKVTEKGKDVELRCDPISGHTALYWYRQSLGQGLEFLIYFQGNSAPDKSGLPSDRFSAERTGGSVSTLTIQRTQQEDSAVYLCASSWAGQETQYFGPGTRLLVL.

As concerns this clonotype: Compared with germline, one end of the junction differs, possibly owing to a read error. The chain is built from TRBV29-1 and TRBJ1-1, with TRBD1 as a possible D gene (5 bases). The CDR3 length is 14 residues. The germline CDR1 and CDR2 sequences are SQVTM and ANQGSEA. CDR3 sequence: CSVKEGNLNTEAFF. For the CDR3, the DNA is TGCAGCGTTAAAGAGGGGAACCTGAACACTGAAGCTTTCTTT.

Details on this clonotype: Sequence at one end of the junction differs from germline and may be a read error. The chain is built from TRBV18 and TRBJ2-3; no reliable D call. This CDR3 has 13 residues. Per the germline V gene, CDR1 is KGHSH and CDR2 is LQKENI. CDR3 loop: CACSPAPPDTQYF. CDR3 DNA sequence: TGTGCCTGCTCACCGGCTCCGCCAGATACGCAGTATTTT.

About this clonotype: One junction end disagrees with the germline gene, perhaps due to a read error. V gene TRBV9 combines with J gene TRBJ2-3, with D possibly matching TRBD2 (5 bases). CDR3 length equals 16 residues. Germline-derived CDR1 and CDR2 are SGDLS and YYNGEE. CDR3 sequence: CACSVGVTSSTDTQYF. The CDR3 DNA reads TGTGCCTGCAGTGTAGGCGTTACTAGTTCGACAGATACGCAGTATTTT.

This chain connects TRBV4-2 to TRBJ1-3; 10 nucleotides match TRBD1. CDR3 length: 18 residues. With V trimmed by 2 bases and J by 0 bases, 7 bases remained unmatched. Germline values: CDR1 LGHNA, CDR2 YNFKEQ. CDR3 DNA sequence: TGTGCCAGCAGCCAAAAGACAGGGGGCTCTTTCTCTGGAAACACCATATATTTT. Protein: CASSQKTGGSFSGNTIYF.

This chain uses TRBV12-3 or TRBV12-4 with TRBJ1-5; 7 nucleotides align to TRBD1. V dropped 4 bases and J dropped 4; count of bases not matched to a gene: 4. This CDR3 contains 14 residues. CDR3: CASSWGQNNQPQHF. The CDR3 DNA reads as TGTGCCAGCAGTTGGGGACAGAATAATCAGCCCCAGCATTTT.

The chain employs TRBV10-3 and TRBJ2-3; 10 nucleotides align to TRBD2. The CDR3 length is 16 residues. CDR1 and CDR2 (germline): ENHRY, SYGVKD. V dropped 0 bases and J dropped 2; count of bases not matched to a gene: 2. CDR3 sequence reads: CAISESGLADTDTQYF. The CDR3 DNA reads as TGTGCCATCAGTGAGTCAGGACTAGCGGACACAGATACGCAGTATTTT.